This TCR beta chain was found in a study of neurological immune-mediated disorders. There are many counts of this clonotype. The antigen remains undetermined. Time point here: longitudinal time-point 1 (baseline). Libraries used 2 million unsorted PBMCs kept frozen in RNAlater. Study-level findings and limits: Private repertoires in all groups were suggested, as expanded clones shared no CDR3 amino acid sequences across subjects.

5'RACE employing 10-nucleotide random UMIs yielded the cDNA. Every sequencing run returned over 200 million TCR-beta sequences, which were derived from 15-18 subjects. TCRdb reanalysed the 5' RACE reads using MiXCR and keeps one entry per CDR3 protein. The table has tens of thousands of distinct CDR3 sequences, around 13% seen once. This CDR3 region has 13 residues. Looked up from germline, CDR1 is DFQATT and CDR2 is SNEGSKA (reference sequence). Trimming pared 5 bases from V and 8 bases from J, leaving 15 bases between. This chain connects TRBV20-1 to TRBJ1-4, with D maybe TRBD1 (5 bases). The sequence was obtained from a female donor with HTLV-1-associated myelopathy (HAM/TSP). Sequenced: PBMCs. This CDR3 reads CSAWLRGEEKLFF. In nucleotides, the CDR3 is TGCAGTGCTTGGCTGAGGGGTGAGGAAAAACTGTTTTTT.